This TCR beta chain was retrieved from a study of blood T cell repertoires in COVID-19 (dated by TCRdb to the early 2020s). Notes on the research overall: Collaborator samples came from the United States, Italy and Spain and covered acute and convalescent phases of COVID-19. The sample metadata nearly always contained a de-identified subject ID, COVID-19 status, age in years and sex. The repertoires were made available in a free public database intended to serve as a resource for research on the immune response to SARS-CoV-2. The prospective study material was composed of cDNA or gDNA derived from T cells, B-cell-depleted T cells, or PBMCs. The dataset comprised deeply sampled blood TCRbeta repertoires from subjects exposed to, actively infected with, or recovered from COVID-19. Where available, HLA class I and class II types were taken from metadata supplied by the sample provider and were not determined by assay-based typing. Samples were obtained from the ongoing ImmuneRACE study (first 160 participants) and from approximately 1,200 subjects provided by 6 global collaborators. Paper-wide results and their limitations: Clinical and demographic metadata were provided uncurated, with the amount varying by source and participant.

The germline V gene supplies CDR1 SGDLS and CDR2 YYNGEE. The CDR3 holds 15 amino acids from the cysteine to the phenylalanine. The read is trimmed to its CDR3 DNA, 45 bases read in frame from base 1. Relative to germline, V is 0 bases shorter and J is 1 base shorter, with 9 bases between their ends. Each collaborating institution followed its own protocols to collect whole blood in K2EDTA tubes. For TCRbeta analysis, collaborator samples were shipped as frozen whole blood, as isolated PBMCs, or as DNA extracted from either sample type. TCRbeta CDR3 regions were amplified from genomic DNA using the immunoSEQ Assay, a bias-controlled multiplex PCR. The original methods were these. Nucleated cell counts per sample were estimated from amplification of reference gene primers within the assay. Sequence reads were collapsed and filtered to measure the absolute abundance of every unique TCRbeta CDR3 rearrangement. Productive Simpson clonality was computed per sample as the square root of Simpson's diversity index over productive rearrangements. The immuneACCESS repertoire file appears here via TCRdb, limited to in-frame rearrangements. These files lack a portion of the clones; in checked studies, under half of the deficit traces to unresolved V genes, and the cause of the others is not known. V, J and clone size derive from that table, while D and trimming were established from the DNA sequence. The table for this sample lists almost 85,000 clones; around 83% of them were counted only once. The leading ten clones occupy 39% of the sample.

On this clone: Its target antigen remains unknown. Nothing much larger sits one base from this clone, and base qualities are not available.

The sequenced sample consisted of peripheral blood. Recombination linked TRBV9 to TRBJ2-3, with the D gene not confidently named. The sequence derives from an elderly man with active or convalescent COVID-19. The CDR3 region reads CASSVGYSGTDTQYF. Read as DNA, the sequence is TGTGCCAGCAGCGTAGGTTATTCGGGCACAGATACGCAGTATTTT.